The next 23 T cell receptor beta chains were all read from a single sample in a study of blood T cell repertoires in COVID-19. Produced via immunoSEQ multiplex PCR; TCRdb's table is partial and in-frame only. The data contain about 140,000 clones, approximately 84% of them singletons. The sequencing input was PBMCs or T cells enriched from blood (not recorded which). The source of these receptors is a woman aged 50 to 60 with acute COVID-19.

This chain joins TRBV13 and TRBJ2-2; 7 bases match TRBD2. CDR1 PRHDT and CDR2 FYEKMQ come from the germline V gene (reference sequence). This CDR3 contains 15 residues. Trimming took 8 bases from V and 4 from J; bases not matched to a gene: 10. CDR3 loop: CASLPWASGTGELFF. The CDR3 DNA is TGTGCCAGCCTCCCGTGGGCTAGCGGCACCGGGGAGCTGTTTTTT.

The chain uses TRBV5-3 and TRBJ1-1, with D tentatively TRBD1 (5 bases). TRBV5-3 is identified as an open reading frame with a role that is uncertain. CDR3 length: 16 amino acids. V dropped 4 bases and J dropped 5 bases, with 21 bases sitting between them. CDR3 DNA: TGTGCCAGAAGCCATTTCTGCCGGGCGGGGGATACTGAAGCTTTCTTT. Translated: CARSHFCRAGDTEAFF.

Here the CDR3 reads CASSPRLGGELFF. The CDR3 DNA is TGTGCCAGCAGCCCCCGACTAGGCGGGGAGCTGTTTTTT. This chain connects TRBV3-1 (or the pseudogene TRBV3-2) to TRBJ2-2; tentative D call: TRBD2 (6 bases). The V gene's germline CDR1 is LGHDT and CDR2 YNNKEL (reference sequence). V was trimmed by 4 bases and J by 7 bases, leaving 10 bases between them. The CDR3 totals 13 residues.

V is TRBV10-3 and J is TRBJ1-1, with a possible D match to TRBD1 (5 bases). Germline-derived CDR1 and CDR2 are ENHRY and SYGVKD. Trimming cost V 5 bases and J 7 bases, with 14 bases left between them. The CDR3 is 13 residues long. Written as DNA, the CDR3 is TGTGCCATCAGTCTGGGGACTGCAGGTGAAGCTTTCTTT. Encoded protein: CAISLGTAGEAFF.

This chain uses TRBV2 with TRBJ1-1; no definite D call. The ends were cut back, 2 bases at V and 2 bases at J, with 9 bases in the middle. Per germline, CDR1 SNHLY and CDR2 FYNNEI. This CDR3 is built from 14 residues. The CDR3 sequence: CASSESGFNTEAFF. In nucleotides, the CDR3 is TGTGCCAGCAGTGAATCAGGTTTTAACACTGAAGCTTTCTTT.

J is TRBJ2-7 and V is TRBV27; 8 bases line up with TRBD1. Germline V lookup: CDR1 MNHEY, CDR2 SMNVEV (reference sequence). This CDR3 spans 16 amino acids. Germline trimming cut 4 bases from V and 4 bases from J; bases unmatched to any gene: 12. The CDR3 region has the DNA TGTGCCAGCAGTTCCCGACAGGGGTCCACAGGATACGAGCAGTACTTC. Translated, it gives CASSSRQGSTGYEQYF.

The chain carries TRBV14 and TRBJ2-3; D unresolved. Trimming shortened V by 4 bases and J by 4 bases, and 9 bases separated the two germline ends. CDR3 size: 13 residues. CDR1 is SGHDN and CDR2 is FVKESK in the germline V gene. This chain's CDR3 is CASSPLIADTQYF. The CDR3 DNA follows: TGTGCCAGCAGCCCACTTATAGCAGATACGCAGTATTTT.

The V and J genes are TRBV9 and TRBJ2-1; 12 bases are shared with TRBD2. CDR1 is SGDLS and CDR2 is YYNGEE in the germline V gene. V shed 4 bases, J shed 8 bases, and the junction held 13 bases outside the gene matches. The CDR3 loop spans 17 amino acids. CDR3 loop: CASSTMALAGGLDEQFF. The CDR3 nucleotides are TGTGCCAGCAGCACCATGGCCCTAGCGGGAGGGCTCGATGAGCAGTTCTTC.

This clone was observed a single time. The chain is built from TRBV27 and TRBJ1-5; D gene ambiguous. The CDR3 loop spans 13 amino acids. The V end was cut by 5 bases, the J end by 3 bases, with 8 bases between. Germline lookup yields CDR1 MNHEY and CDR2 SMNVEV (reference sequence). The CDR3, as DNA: TGTGCCAGCAGTCCCGGACTCAATCAGCCCCAGCATTTT. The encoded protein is CASSPGLNQPQHF.

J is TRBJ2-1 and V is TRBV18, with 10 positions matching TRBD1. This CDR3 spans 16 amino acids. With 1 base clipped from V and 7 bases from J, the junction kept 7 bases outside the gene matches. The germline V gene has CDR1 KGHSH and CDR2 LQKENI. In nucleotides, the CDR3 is TGTGCCAGCTCACCACAAAGGACAGGGGGGCTGAATGAGCAGTTCTTC. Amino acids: CASSPQRTGGLNEQFF.

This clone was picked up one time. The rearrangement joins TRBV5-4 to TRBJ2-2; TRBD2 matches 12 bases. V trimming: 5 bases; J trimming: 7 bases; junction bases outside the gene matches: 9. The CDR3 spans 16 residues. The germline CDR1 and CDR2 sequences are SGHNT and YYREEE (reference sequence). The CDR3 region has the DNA TGTGCCAGCAGTCCTAGCGGGAGGGCATCTATCGGGGAGCTGTTTTTT. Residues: CASSPSGRASIGELFF.

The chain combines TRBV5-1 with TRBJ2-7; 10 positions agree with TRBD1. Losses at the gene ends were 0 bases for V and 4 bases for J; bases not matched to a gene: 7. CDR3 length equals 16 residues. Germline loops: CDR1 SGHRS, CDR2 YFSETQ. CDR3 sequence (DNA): TGCGCCAGCAGCTTGGGCGTCGGGACAGGGGAATACGAGCAGTACTTC. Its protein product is CASSLGVGTGEYEQYF. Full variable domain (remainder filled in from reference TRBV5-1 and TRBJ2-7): KAGVTQTPRYLIKTRGQQVTLSCSPISGHRSVSWYQQTPGQGLQFLFEYFSETQRNKGNFPGRFSGRQFSNSRSEMNVSTLELGDSALYLCASSLGVGTGEYEQYFGPGTRLTVT.

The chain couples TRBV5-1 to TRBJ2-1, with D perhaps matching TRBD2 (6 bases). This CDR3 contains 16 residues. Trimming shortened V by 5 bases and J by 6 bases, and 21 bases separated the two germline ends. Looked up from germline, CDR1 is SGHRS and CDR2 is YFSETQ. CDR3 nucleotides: TGCGCCAGCAGTTCCTTAACTAGCCCCATGGGCAATGAGCAGTTCTTC. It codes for CASSSLTSPMGNEQFF. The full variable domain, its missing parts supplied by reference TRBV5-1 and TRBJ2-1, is KAGVTQTPRYLIKTRGQQVTLSCSPISGHRSVSWYQQTPGQGLQFLFEYFSETQRNKGNFPGRFSGRQFSNSRSEMNVSTLELGDSALYLCASSSLTSPMGNEQFFGPGTRLTVL.

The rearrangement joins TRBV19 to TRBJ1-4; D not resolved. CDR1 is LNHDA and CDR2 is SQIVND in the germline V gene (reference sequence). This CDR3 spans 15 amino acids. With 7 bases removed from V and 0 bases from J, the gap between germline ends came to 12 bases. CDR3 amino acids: CASKPPGATNEKLFF. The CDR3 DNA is TGTGCCAGTAAACCCCCAGGTGCAACTAATGAAAAACTGTTTTTT.

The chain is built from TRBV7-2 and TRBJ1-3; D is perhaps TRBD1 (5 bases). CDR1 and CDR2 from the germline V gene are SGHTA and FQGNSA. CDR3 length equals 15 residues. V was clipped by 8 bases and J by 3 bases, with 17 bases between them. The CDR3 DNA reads TGTGCCAGCGCTCGTGGCAGGGCTGGTGGAAACACCATATATTTT. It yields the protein CASARGRAGGNTIYF.

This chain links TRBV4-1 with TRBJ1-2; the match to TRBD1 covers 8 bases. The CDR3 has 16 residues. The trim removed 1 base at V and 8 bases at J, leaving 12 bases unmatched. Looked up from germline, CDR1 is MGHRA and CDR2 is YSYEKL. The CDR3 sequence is CASSQGKTGGRFGYTF. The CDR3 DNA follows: TGCGCCAGCAGCCAAGGGAAAACAGGGGGACGCTTCGGCTACACCTTC.

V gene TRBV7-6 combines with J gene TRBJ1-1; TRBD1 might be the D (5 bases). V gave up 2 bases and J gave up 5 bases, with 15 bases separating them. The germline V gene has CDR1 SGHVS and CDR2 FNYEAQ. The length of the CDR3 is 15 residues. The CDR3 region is CASSLTRAPGTEAFF. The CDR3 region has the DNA TGTGCCAGCAGCTTAACCAGGGCCCCTGGAACTGAAGCTTTCTTT.

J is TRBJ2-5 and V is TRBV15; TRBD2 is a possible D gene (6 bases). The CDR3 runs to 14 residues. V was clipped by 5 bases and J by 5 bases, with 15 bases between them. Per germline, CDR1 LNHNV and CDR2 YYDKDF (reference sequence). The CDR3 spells CATSSRGLRETQYF. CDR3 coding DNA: TGTGCCACCAGCTCGAGGGGACTTCGGGAGACCCAGTACTTC.

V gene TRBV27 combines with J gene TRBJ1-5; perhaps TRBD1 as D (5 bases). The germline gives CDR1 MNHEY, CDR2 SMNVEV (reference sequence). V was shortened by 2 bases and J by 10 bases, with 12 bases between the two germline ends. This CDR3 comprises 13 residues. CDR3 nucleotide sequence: TGTGCCAGCAGTTTAGTGGGGGGGGGACCCCAGCATTTT. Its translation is CASSLVGGGPQHF.

In DNA, the CDR3 is TGCGCCAGCAGCCAACCGGGACAGGGGGCAGGGTATGAGCAGTTCTTC. This gives the protein CASSQPGQGAGYEQFF. The V call is TRBV4-3, the J call TRBJ2-1, with 12 bases that match TRBD1. The germline CDR1 and CDR2 sequences are LGHNA and YSLEER. V gave up 2 bases and J gave up 8 bases; unmatched junction bases: 7. The CDR3 is 16 residues long.

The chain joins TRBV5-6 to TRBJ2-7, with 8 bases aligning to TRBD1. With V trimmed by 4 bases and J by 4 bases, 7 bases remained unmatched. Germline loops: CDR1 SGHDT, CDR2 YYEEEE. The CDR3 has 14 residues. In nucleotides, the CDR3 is TGTGCCAGCAGCCCCACAGGGGGAGGTTACGAGCAGTACTTC. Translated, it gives CASSPTGGGYEQYF.

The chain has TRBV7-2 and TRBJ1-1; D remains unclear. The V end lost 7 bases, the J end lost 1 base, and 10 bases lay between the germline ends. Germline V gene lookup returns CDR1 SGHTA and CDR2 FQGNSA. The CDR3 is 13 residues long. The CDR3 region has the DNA TGTGCCAGCACCACTCCGCAGAACACTGAAGCTTTCTTT. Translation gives CASTTPQNTEAFF.

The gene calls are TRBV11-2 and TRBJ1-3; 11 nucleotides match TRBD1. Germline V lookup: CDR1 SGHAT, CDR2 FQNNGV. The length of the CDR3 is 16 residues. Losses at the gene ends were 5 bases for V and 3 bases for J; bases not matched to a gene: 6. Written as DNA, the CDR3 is TGTGCCAGCAGCACCGGACAGGGGGCGCGTGGAAACACCATATATTTT. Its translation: CASSTGQGARGNTIYF.